The clone carrying this T cell receptor (beta chain) has a handful of counts. TCRdb passed the RT-PCR reads through MiXCR, listing each CDR3 protein once. Among about 540,000 distinct CDR3 sequences listed, roughly 23% were seen once. The CDR3 extends over 13 amino acids. The germline V and J ends were trimmed by 6 bases and 4 bases, with 10 bases remaining between them. Germline CDR1 reads ENHRY; CDR2 reads SYGVKD. This record belongs to a study of response to subunit inactivated influenza vaccine. Another study also made use of these data, one on T cells expressing NK-cell markers. That report notes: As the method of synthesis, 5'RACE template switching with UMIs yielded TCR beta cDNA. Seven of the eight sequenced donors were HCMV-seropositive; one was seronegative. The study found dominant NKG2C+ clonotypes at roughly 1.0-8% of CD8+ T cells in about 6 donors. In several donors, these clonotypes also led the CD3+CD56-NKG2C+ fraction. Whether expanded NKG2C+ T cell clones recognized HCMV stayed uncertain.

The TCR originated in a man aged 50-60 years who received an inactivated influenza vaccine. The chain employs TRBV10-3 and TRBJ1-5; perhaps TRBD1 as D (5 bases). Here the sequenced sample was CD4+ T cells sorted from PBMCs, taken approximately 13 days after vaccination. The CDR3 nucleotides are TGTGCCATCAGGGGGGAGCTAAATCAGCCCCAGCATTTT. It is translated as CAIRGELNQPQHF.